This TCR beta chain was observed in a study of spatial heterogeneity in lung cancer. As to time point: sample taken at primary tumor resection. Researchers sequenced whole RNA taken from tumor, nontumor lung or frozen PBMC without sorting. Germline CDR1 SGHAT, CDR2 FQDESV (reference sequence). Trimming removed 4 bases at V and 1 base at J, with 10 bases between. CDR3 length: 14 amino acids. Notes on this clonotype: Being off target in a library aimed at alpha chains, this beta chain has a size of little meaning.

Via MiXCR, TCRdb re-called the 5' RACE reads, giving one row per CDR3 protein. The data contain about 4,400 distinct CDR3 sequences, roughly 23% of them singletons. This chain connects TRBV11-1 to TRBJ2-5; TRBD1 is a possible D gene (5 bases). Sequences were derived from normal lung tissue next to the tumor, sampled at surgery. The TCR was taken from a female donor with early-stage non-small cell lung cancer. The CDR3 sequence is CASSSTVPQETQYF. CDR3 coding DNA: TGTGCCAGCAGCTCGACAGTGCCCCAAGAGACCCAGTACTTC.